This T cell receptor beta chain was captured by sequencing in a study of cytomegalovirus exposure and HLA in healthy donors. Notes on the study in general: Most TCRs appeared rarely, but some public TCRs recurred in many donors. A later analysis found most CMV-associated TCR beta chains apparently HLA-restricted. In an earlier analysis, in roughly 580 donors, most V segments appeared productive either ~87% or ~30% of the time.

13 Jbeta primers and 60 Vbeta primers were used for the PCR. Sequenced by immunoSEQ multiplex PCR; TCRdb stores in-frame clones only, minus some. The table lists 89,000 or so clones, roughly 80% of them singletons. This clone appeared a single time. Its antigen is not known. The germline gives CDR1 GTSNPN, CDR2 SVGIG (reference sequence). V lost 2 bases, J lost 14 bases, and 22 bases lay in between. CDR3 length equals 14 residues. Sequenced sample: PBMCs. This receptor was obtained from a boy younger than 18 in good health and CMV-seronegative. The gene calls are TRBV30 and TRBJ1-3; D call uncertain. This CDR3 reads CAWSTVWADSPVYF. CDR3 sequence (DNA): TGTGCCTGGAGTACGGTATGGGCGGACTCCCCTGTATATTTT. Drawing the rest from reference TRBV30 and TRBJ1-3, the complete variable domain is SQTIHQWPATLVQPVGSPLSLECTVEGTSNPNLYWYRQAAGRGLQLLFYSVGIGQISSEVPQNLSASRPQDRQFILSSKKLLLSDSGFYLCAWSTVWADSPVYFGEGSWLTVV.